This is a list of T cell receptor beta chains from one sample in a study of T cell changes during pregnancy in multiple sclerosis. The assay was immunoSEQ multiplex PCR, and TCRdb's table has in-frame clones only and misses some. The sample has some 41,000 clones, roughly nine tenths seen once. Here the sequenced sample was CD4+ T cells from peripheral blood mononuclear cells, taken after pregnancy. The receptors here all came from a female donor with multiple sclerosis, enrolled in a pregnancy study. Both conserved end residues are trimmed from each CDR3.

v_gene,len,CDR3aa
TRBV28,15,ASSLWGAVKRTDTQY
TRBV27,11,ASSLGGYQPQH
TRBV30,10,AWTQGASGYT
TRBV7-7,11,ASSRDSYNEQF
TRBV11-2,10,ASGSSTDTQY
TRBV25-1,14,ASSPRTSGNTDTQY
TRBV7-2,12,ASSQRQSTGELF
TRBV9,15,ASSANSGTGKNYGYT
TRBV4-3,16,ASSQDKGGWASLYEQY
TRBV7-9,12,ASSLTREQETQY
TRBV9,13,ASSVNPGGSDTQY
TRBV2,11,ASGEEGTTEAF
TRBV5-4,16,ASTPGGQRASGANVLT
TRBV2,9,ASRAQETQY
TRBV7-9,11,ASSLGGLNEQF
TRBV7-2,10,ASSSIGETQY
TRBV7-9,15,ASSNPPRDRSNYGYT
TRBV27,12,ASTSYRGRDEQY
TRBV5-4,14,ASSRGGQRKNTEAF
TRBV5-1,14,ASNSREIQGGTEAF
TRBV19,14,ASSPRPRSVAGELF
TRBV6-1,13,ASSEGREIPGEQF
TRBV7-2,11,ASRFTGLTEAF
TRBV5-1,13,ASSPGQGATDTQY
TRBV11-2,14,ASRRIAGGSTGELF
TRBV28,11,ASSLPGLGEQY